This T cell receptor (beta chain) was identified during a study of CD8 T cells in Susac syndrome. The ends were cut back, 3 bases at V and 8 bases at J, with 11 bases in the middle. This CDR3 is built from 12 residues. Germline V gene data show CDR1 as DFQATT and CDR2 as SNEGSKA (reference sequence). This clonotype was recorded only once. Sequencing of TCR beta was undertaken in CD8+ and CD4+ T cells derived from blood. RNA totalling roughly 0.45 to 1 ug underwent reverse transcription with random hexamers. Each CDR3 protein gets one entry after TCRdb re-called the immunoSEQ multiplex PCR reads with MiXCR. This table holds 110,000 or so distinct CDR3 sequences, under 95% found once.

The sequence came from a human donor in good health. The source material was CD8+ T cells from PBMCs. The chain combines TRBV20-1 with TRBJ1-5; a weak D match, TRBD1 (5 bases). This CDR3 reads CSASWGLEPQHF. In nucleotides, the CDR3 is TGCAGTGCTAGTTGGGGGTTGGAGCCCCAGCATTTT.